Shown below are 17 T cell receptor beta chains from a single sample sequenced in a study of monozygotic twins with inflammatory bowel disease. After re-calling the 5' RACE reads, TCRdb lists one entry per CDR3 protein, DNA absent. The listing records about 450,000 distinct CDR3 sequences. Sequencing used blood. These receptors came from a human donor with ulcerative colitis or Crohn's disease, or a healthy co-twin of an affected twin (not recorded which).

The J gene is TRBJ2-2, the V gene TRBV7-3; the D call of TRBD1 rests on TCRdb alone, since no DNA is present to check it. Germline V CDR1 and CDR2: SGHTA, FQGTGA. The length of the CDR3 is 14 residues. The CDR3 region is CASSSRRDTGELFF.

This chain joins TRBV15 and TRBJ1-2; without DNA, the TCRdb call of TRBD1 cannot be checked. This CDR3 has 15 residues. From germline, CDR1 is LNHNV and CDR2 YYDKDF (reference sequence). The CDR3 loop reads CATKLVGTGGDGYTF.

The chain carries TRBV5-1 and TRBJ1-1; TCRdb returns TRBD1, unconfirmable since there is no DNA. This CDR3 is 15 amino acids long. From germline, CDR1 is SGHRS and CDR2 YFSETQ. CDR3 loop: CASSLGTTKNTEAFF.

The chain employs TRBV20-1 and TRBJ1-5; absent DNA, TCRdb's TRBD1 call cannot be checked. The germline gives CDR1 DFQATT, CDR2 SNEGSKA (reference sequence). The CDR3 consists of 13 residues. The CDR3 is CSASGQLNQPQHF.

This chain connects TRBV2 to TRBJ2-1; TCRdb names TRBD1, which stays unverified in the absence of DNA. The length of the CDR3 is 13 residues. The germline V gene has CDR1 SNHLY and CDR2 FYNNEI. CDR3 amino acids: CASEPGTSNEQFF.

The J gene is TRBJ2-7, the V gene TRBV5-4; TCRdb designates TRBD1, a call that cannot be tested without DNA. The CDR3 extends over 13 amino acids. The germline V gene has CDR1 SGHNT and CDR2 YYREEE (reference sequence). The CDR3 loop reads CASSLDPPREQYF. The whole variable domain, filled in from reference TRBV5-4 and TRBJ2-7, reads ETGVTQSPTHLIKTRGQQVTLRCSSQSGHNTVSWYQQALGQGPQFIFQYYREEENGRGNFPPRFSGLQFPNYSSELNVNALELDDSALYLCASSLDPPREQYFGPGTRLTVT.

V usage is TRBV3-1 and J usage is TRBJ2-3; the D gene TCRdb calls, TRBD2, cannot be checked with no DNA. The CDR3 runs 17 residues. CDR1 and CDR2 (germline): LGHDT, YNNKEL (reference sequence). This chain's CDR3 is CASSPRGAGATTDTQYF.

This CDR3 reads CASSYTGGGQPQHF. The chain joins TRBV7-9 to TRBJ1-5; the D gene TCRdb calls, TRBD1, cannot be checked with no DNA. In germline, CDR1 is SEHNR, CDR2 FQNEAQ (reference sequence). The CDR3 has 14 residues.

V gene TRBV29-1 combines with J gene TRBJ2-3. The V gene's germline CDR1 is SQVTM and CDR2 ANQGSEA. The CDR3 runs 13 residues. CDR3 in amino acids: CSAVGGTRDTQYF.

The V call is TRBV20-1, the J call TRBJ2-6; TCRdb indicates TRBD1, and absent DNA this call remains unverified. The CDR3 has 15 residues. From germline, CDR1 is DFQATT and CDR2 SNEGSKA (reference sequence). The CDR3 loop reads CSARSPRGYGNVLTF.

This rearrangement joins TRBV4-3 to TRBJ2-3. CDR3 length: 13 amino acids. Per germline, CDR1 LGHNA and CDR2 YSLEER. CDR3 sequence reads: CASSQDSENKQYF.

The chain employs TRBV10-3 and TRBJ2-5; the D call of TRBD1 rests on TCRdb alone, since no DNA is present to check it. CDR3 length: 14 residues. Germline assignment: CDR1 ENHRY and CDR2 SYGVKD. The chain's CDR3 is CAISPQAAQETQYF.

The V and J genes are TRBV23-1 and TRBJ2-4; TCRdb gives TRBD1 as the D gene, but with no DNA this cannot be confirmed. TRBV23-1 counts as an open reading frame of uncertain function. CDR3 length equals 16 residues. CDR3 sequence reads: CASSQTGHLAKNMQYF.

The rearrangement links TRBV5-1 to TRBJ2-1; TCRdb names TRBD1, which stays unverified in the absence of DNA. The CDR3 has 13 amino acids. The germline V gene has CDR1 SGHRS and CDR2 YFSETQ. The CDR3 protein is CASSATGAHEQFF.

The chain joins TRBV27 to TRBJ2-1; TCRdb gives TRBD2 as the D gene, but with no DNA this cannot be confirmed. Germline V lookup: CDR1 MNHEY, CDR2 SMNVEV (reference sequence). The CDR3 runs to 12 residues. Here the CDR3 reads CASSLLAGAQFF.

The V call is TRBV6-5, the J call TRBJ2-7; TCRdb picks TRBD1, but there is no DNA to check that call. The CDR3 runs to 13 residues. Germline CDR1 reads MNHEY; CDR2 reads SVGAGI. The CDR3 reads CASARTGGYEQYF.

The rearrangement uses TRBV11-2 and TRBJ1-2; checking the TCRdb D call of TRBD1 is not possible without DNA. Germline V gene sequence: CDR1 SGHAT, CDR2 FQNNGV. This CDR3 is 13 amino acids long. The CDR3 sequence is CASSPDSNYGYTF.